Following are 21 T cell receptor beta chains from one sample sequenced in a study of regulatory T cells in long-lasting Graves disease. Regarding time point: newly diagnosed GD, antithyroid drugs for less than 3 months. The TCR library used RNA extracted from PBMCs. Investigators prepared the TCR beta libraries by applying iRepertoire HTBI primers and Arm-PCR of CDR3 regions. One entry per CDR3 protein, called by TCRdb with MiXCR from the multiplex PCR reads. The sample yields 500,000 or so distinct CDR3 sequences, approximately 14% seen once. These data were likewise used in another study, on T cells in Graves' hyperthyroidism and ophthalmopathy.

This specimen consisted of peripheral blood mononuclear cells (PBMCs), obtained at new diagnosis, from a patient treated with antithyroid drugs. These receptors came from a woman in her 50s with Graves disease.

This clonotype was seen repeatedly, ten times or more. The chain recombines TRBV5-6 with TRBJ1-1; no definite D call. Germline-derived CDR1 and CDR2 are SGHDT and YYEEEE. The CDR3 covers 13 residues. V shed 2 bases and J shed 3 bases, with 8 bases lying between them. CDR3 sequence (DNA): TGTGCCAGCAGCTTTGGGGAGTACACTGAAGCTTTCTTT. Protein: CASSFGEYTEAFF. The full variable domain, completed using reference TRBV5-6 and TRBJ1-1, is DAGVTQSPTHLIKTRGQQVTLRCSPKSGHDTVSWYQQALGQGPQFIFQYYEEEERQRGNFPDRFSGHQFPNYSSELNVNALLLGDSALYLCASSFGEYTEAFFGQGTRLTVV.

This clonotype was recorded many times. The chain has TRBV5-1 and TRBJ2-4, with D perhaps TRBD1 (5 bases). The CDR3 has 14 residues. V gave up 4 bases and J gave up 1 base, with 9 bases separating them. Per the germline V gene, CDR1 is SGHRS and CDR2 is YFSETQ. CDR3 residues: CASSPPGAKNIQYF. For the CDR3, the DNA is TGCGCCAGCAGCCCACCAGGGGCCAAAAACATTCAGTACTTC.

The chain links TRBV20-1 to TRBJ2-5; D is undetermined. The V and J ends lost 0 bases and 3 bases respectively, with 8 bases between them. The CDR3 consists of 13 residues. Germline CDR1 DFQATT, CDR2 SNEGSKA (reference sequence). The DNA of the CDR3 is TGCAGTGCTAGAGAACCTGTCAAAGAGACCCAGTACTTC. The encoded protein is CSAREPVKETQYF.

This clonotype was observed once. A much larger clone differs from this one at a single base, so this may be a read error. The genes are TRBV7-2 and TRBJ2-4; D uncertain. The germline V gene has CDR1 SGHTA and CDR2 FQGNSA. This CDR3 has 15 amino acids. Trimming removed 1 base at V and 13 bases at J, with 20 bases between. DNA for the CDR3: TGTGCCAGCAGCTTAGGGGGTGGGGTCGGCCATGAGCAGTACTTC. Amino acids: CASSLGGGVGHEQYF.

This clonotype was found many times. J is TRBJ2-2 and V is TRBV3-1, with D possibly matching TRBD2 (6 bases). With 1 base removed from V and 4 bases from J, the gap between germline ends came to 10 bases. Per germline, CDR1 LGHDT and CDR2 YNNKEL (reference sequence). CDR3 length: 15 amino acids. The chain's CDR3 is CASSQAQGGTGELFF. In DNA form, the CDR3 reads TGTGCCAGCAGCCAAGCGCAGGGAGGCACCGGGGAGCTGTTTTTT.

The rearrangement uses TRBV3-1 and TRBJ1-2, with D hard to call. Germline loops: CDR1 LGHDT, CDR2 YNNKEL (reference sequence). The CDR3 contains 17 residues. V lost 0 bases and J lost 8, with 22 bases in between. CDR3 amino acids: CASSQDLGTDPDWGYTF. The CDR3 bases are TGTGCCAGCAGCCAAGATTTGGGCACAGATCCCGACTGGGGCTACACCTTC.

This clonotype was seen a handful of times. The rearrangement joins TRBV6-5 to TRBJ1-5; D ambiguous. CDR1 and CDR2 (germline): MNHEY, SVGAGI. The CDR3 has 11 residues. V was clipped by 2 bases and J by 7 bases, with 3 bases between them. The CDR3 sequence: CASSYKQPQHF. The CDR3 DNA reads as TGTGCCAGCAGTTACAAGCAGCCCCAGCATTTT.

V gene TRBV7-9 combines with J gene TRBJ1-5, with 12 bases identical to TRBD1. The CDR3 is 19 amino acids. With 3 bases clipped from V and 0 bases from J, the junction kept 9 bases outside the gene matches. Germline CDR1 and CDR2: SEHNR and FQNEAQ (reference sequence). The CDR3 nucleotides are TGTGCCAGCAGCTTGGGTCCGGGACAGGGGGCCGGTAGCAATCAGCCCCAGCATTTT. This encodes CASSLGPGQGAGSNQPQHF.

This clonotype was counted many times. This sequence joins TRBV28 and TRBJ1-2, with 8 bases that match TRBD1. This CDR3 has 15 residues. After removal of 5 bases from V and 1 base from J, the junction contained 6 bases not matched to a gene. Germline V gene lookup returns CDR1 MDHEN and CDR2 SYDVKM. The CDR3 loop reads CASSNPGGRNYGYTF. The CDR3 region has the DNA TGTGCCAGCAGTAATCCAGGGGGCCGTAACTATGGCTACACCTTC.

This clonotype showed up many times. This sequence joins TRBV20-1 and TRBJ2-7, with TRBD2 matching 12 bases. V was pared by 6 bases and J by 6 bases, with 6 bases of the junction left unmatched. The V gene's germline CDR1 is DFQATT and CDR2 SNEGSKA (reference sequence). The CDR3 covers 13 residues. The DNA of the CDR3 is TGCAGTGCCAGACTAGCGGGAGTGTCCGAGCAGTACTTC. Its protein is CSARLAGVSEQYF.

Many counts were recorded for this clonotype. The V call is TRBV20-1, the J call TRBJ2-3; 9 bases are shared with TRBD2. V trimming: 2 bases; J trimming: 0 bases; junction bases outside the gene matches: 3. This CDR3 contains 15 residues. CDR1 is DFQATT and CDR2 is SNEGSKA in the germline V gene (reference sequence). In DNA, the CDR3 is TGCAGTGCTAGAAGCCTAGCGGGAAGCACAGATACGCAGTATTTT. Residues: CSARSLAGSTDTQYF.

This clonotype was found many times. The J gene is TRBJ2-7, the V gene TRBV29-1; TRBD2 matches at 11 bases. The germline V gene encodes CDR1 SQVTM and CDR2 ANQGSEA. J was trimmed by 2 bases and V by 6 bases; bases with no gene match: 9. The CDR3 has 15 amino acids. Here the CDR3 DNA reads TGCAGCGTACAGAAGGGGACTAGCGGCCCCTACGAGCAGTACTTC. The encoded protein is CSVQKGTSGPYEQYF.

CDR3 sequence: CASSHGSETQYF. In DNA form, the CDR3 reads TGCGCCAGCAGCCACGGAAGTGAGACCCAGTACTTC. The chain has TRBV4-1 and TRBJ2-1; no clear D gene. TRBJ2-5 matches the DNA end more closely, so the J call is doubtful. The length of the CDR3 is 12 residues. Germline V CDR1 and CDR2: MGHRA, YSYEKL.

This clonotype turned up a few times. V usage is TRBV7-2 and J usage is TRBJ1-2, with D perhaps matching TRBD1 (6 bases). The V and J ends lost 5 bases and 2 bases respectively, with 15 bases between them. The germline V gene has CDR1 SGHTA and CDR2 FQGNSA. The CDR3 runs 15 residues. CDR3 in amino acids: CASSTRGVYNYGYTF. CDR3 in DNA: TGTGCCAGCAGCACTAGGGGGGTCTACAACTATGGCTACACCTTC. Combining the CDR3 with reference TRBV7-2 and TRBJ1-2 gives the whole variable domain GAGVSQSPSNKVTEKGKDVELRCDPISGHTALYWYRQSLGQGLEFLIYFQGNSAPDKSGLPSDRFSAERTGGSVSTLTIQRTQQEDSAVYLCASSTRGVYNYGYTFGSGTRLTVV.

The rearrangement links TRBV10-3 to TRBJ2-7; TRBD2 matches at 9 bases. Germline CDR1 and CDR2: ENHRY and SYGVKD. V gave up 10 bases and J gave up 4 bases; unmatched junction bases: 11. The CDR3 runs to 14 residues. In DNA form, the CDR3 reads TGTGCCACCCGCTCCCGTGGACTAGCGTACGAGCAGTACTTC. Its protein is CATRSRGLAYEQYF.

This clonotype showed up just a few times. The V gene is TRBV12-3 or TRBV12-4, the J gene TRBJ1-2; D is ambiguous. This CDR3 is 14 amino acids long. The V end lost 3 bases, the J end lost 4 bases, and 12 bases lay between the germline ends. The CDR3: CASSLAGGPYGYTF. The DNA for the CDR3 is TGTGCCAGCAGTTTGGCAGGCGGTCCCTATGGCTACACCTTC.

The chain is built from TRBV20-1 and TRBJ2-4, with D unclear. V was shortened by 0 bases and J by 0 bases, with 3 bases between the two germline ends. The CDR3 has 13 amino acids. Germline CDR1 reads DFQATT; CDR2 reads SNEGSKA (reference sequence). The CDR3 sequence is CSAREAAKNIQYF. DNA of the CDR3: TGCAGTGCTAGAGAGGCAGCCAAAAACATTCAGTACTTC.

V is TRBV6-1 and J is TRBJ1-2; 7 bases are a match to TRBD1. CDR1 and CDR2 (germline): MNHNS, SASEGT. V lost 6 bases, J lost 5 bases, and 15 bases stayed unmatched. This CDR3 spans 16 amino acids. CDR3 bases: TGTGCCAGCAGGAAGGGTGGGACAGACGCTTCGTATGGCTACACCTTC. This encodes CASRKGGTDASYGYTF.

This rearrangement joins TRBV29-1 to TRBJ2-7; tentative D call: TRBD2 (6 bases). This CDR3 is built from 13 residues. The germline V gene has CDR1 SQVTM and CDR2 ANQGSEA. Trimming took 3 bases from V and 0 from J, leaving 9 bases between them. Written as DNA, the CDR3 is TGCAGCGTTGACCGGGGGAGCTCCTACGAGCAGTACTTC. Translation gives CSVDRGSSYEQYF.

In this sample, this clonotype turned up many times. J is TRBJ2-7 and V is TRBV28, with D perhaps TRBD1 (6 bases). Trimming pared 3 bases from V and 1 base from J, leaving 13 bases between. The CDR3 consists of 15 residues. Germline loops: CDR1 MDHEN, CDR2 SYDVKM. In nucleotides, the CDR3 is TGTGCCAGCAGTTTTTATGGGGACATTTCCTACGAGCAGTACTTC. This encodes CASSFYGDISYEQYF.

This rearrangement joins TRBV5-8 to TRBJ2-7, with D perhaps TRBD2 (6 bases). This CDR3 is built from 15 residues. CDR1 is SGHTS, CDR2 YDEGEE, per germline. Trimming took off 1 base at V and 0 bases at J, with 11 bases between the two ends. CDR3 sequence: CASSLIRRASYEQYF. The CDR3 DNA follows: TGTGCCAGCAGCTTGATCCGGAGGGCCTCCTACGAGCAGTACTTC.